The rows below give T cell receptor beta chains drawn from one sample of a study of blood T cell repertoires in COVID-19. Libraries were prepared by immunoSEQ multiplex PCR; TCRdb keeps only in-frame clonotypes and omits some of them. The sample lists about 48,000 clones; roughly 87% were seen once. Sequenced input: peripheral blood. Receptors originate from a woman aged 80 or older with acute or convalescent COVID-19. CDR3s include the opening cysteine and the closing phenylalanine or tryptophan. D genes are given only for firm matches. Clone size is not always given. Where it is, it says once, few, many or a class for expanded clones.

. | . | TRBJ2-7 | TRBV3-1/TRBV3-2 | CASSREGFAGEQYF | TGTGCCAGCAGCCGAGAGGGATTCGCGGGGGAGCAGTACTTC
. | TRBD1 | TRBJ2-2 | TRBV5-6 | CASSTGTGSGTGELFF | TGTGCCAGCAGCACCGGGACAGGGTCGGGCACCGGGGAGCTGTTTTTT
. | . | TRBJ1-5 | TRBV28 | CAHAGGFGNQPQHF | TGTGCCCATGCCGGGGGATTTGGCAATCAGCCCCAGCATTTT
. | . | TRBJ2-1 | TRBV6-5 | CASSSDFYNEQFF | TGTGCCAGCAGCTCGGACTTCTACAATGAGCAGTTCTTC
few | . | TRBJ2-3 | TRBV21-1 | CASTKRRTDTQYF | TGTGCCAGCACGAAGAGGCGCACAGATACGCAGTATTTT
. | TRBD1 | TRBJ1-2 | TRBV14 | CASSHRQGVGYGYTF | TGTGCCAGCAGCCATCGACAGGGGGTGGGCTATGGCTACACCTTC
. | . | TRBJ2-6 | TRBV4-2 | CASSQDRGANVLTF | TGTGCCAGCAGCCAAGATCGTGGGGCCAACGTCCTGACTTTC
. | TRBD1 | TRBJ2-5 | TRBV5-4 | CASSSQGAGETQYF | TGTGCCAGCAGCTCACAGGGGGCAGGAGAGACCCAGTACTTC
. | . | TRBJ2-6 | TRBV5-1 | CASLGDSGANVLTF | TGCGCCAGCTTAGGGGACTCTGGGGCCAACGTCCTGACTTTC
. | TRBD1 | TRBJ2-7 | TRBV5-1 | CASSLGQGGNEQYF | TGCGCCAGCAGCTTGGGACAGGGGGGGAACGAGCAGTACTTC
. | . | TRBJ1-2 | TRBV7-2 | CASSPVGTHYGYTF | TGTGCCAGCAGCCCCGTAGGGACACACTATGGCTACACCTTC
. | TRBD2 | TRBJ2-1 | TRBV19 | CASSIRLAGYNEQFF | TGTGCCAGTAGTATAAGGCTAGCGGGATACAATGAGCAGTTCTTC
few | . | TRBJ1-5 | TRBV29-1 | CSVGDRSNQPQHF | TGCAGCGTTGGCGATCGGAGTAATCAGCCCCAGCATTTT
. | TRBD1 | TRBJ1-5 | TRBV7-6 | CASSATGGLGQPQHF | TGTGCCAGCAGCGCCACAGGGGGTCTCGGTCAGCCCCAGCATTTT
. | . | TRBJ1-2 | TRBV6-5 | CASSATGYGYTF | TGTGCCAGCAGCGCGACAGGCTATGGCTACACCTTC
once | . | TRBJ2-6 | TRBV6-5 | CASRLAGANVLTF | TGTGCCAGCCGACTCGCTGGGGCCAACGTCCTGACTTTC
. | TRBD1 | TRBJ2-2 | TRBV3-1/TRBV3-2 | CASSPRQGSGELFF | TGTGCCAGCAGCCCAAGACAGGGGTCCGGGGAGCTGTTTTTT
. | . | TRBJ2-3 | TRBV15 | CATSRDGRAGDTQYF | TGTGCCACCAGCAGAGATGGACGGGCGGGAGATACGCAGTATTTT
. | TRBD1 | TRBJ1-6 | TRBV5-1 | CASSFFPGQPNNSPLHF | TGCGCCAGCAGCTTTTTCCCGGGACAGCCGAATAATTCACCCCTCCACTTT
few | . | TRBJ2-7 | TRBV19 | CASSMEGAQYF | TGTGCCAGTAGTATGGAAGGGGCTCAGTACTTC
. | . | TRBJ2-1 | TRBV6-5 | CASSYGALGEQFF | TGTGCCAGCAGTTACGGCGCACTAGGGGAGCAGTTCTTC
. | . | TRBJ2-2 | TRBV4-2 | CASSQERPGNTGELFF | TGTGCCAGCAGCCAAGAACGGCCGGGGAACACCGGGGAGCTGTTTTTT
. | TRBD1 | TRBJ1-2 | TRBV7-9 | CASSPTGGRMLGYTF | TGTGCCAGCAGCCCAACAGGGGGCCGTATGTTGGGCTACACCTTC
. | . | TRBJ2-7 | TRBV7-9 | CASRDDRPSYEQYF | TGTGCCAGCAGGGACGACAGGCCCTCCTACGAGCAGTACTTC
. | . | TRBJ1-4 | TRBV23-1 | CASSKRGARGEKLFF | TGCGCCAGCAGTAAACGAGGGGCGCGGGGGGAAAAACTGTTTTTT
. | TRBD1 | TRBJ1-6 | TRBV2 | CASFGDPRDRNSPLHF | TGTGCCAGCTTCGGTGACCCCCGGGACAGAAATTCACCCCTCCACTTT
. | TRBD1 | TRBJ2-3 | TRBV6-6 | CASSYSTGGSADTQYF | TGTGCCAGCAGTTACTCGACAGGGGGCAGCGCAGATACGCAGTATTTT
. | TRBD1 | TRBJ2-2 | TRBV7-6 | CASSEDRRLNTGELFF | TGTGCCAGCAGCGAGGACAGGCGACTCAACACCGGGGAGCTGTTTTTT
. | TRBD1 | TRBJ1-1 | TRBV5-1 | CASRQDRAWKNTEAFF | TGCGCCAGCAGACAAGACAGGGCCTGGAAGAACACTGAAGCTTTCTTT
. | . | TRBJ1-6 | TRBV30 | CAWKGGGSNSPLHF | TGTGCCTGGAAGGGGGGGGGCAGTAATTCACCCCTCCACTTT
. | . | TRBJ2-5 | TRBV10-1 | CASSGVLRVRETQYF | TGCGCCAGCAGTGGAGTCCTCAGGGTGAGGGAGACCCAGTACTTC
once | . | TRBJ1-2 | TRBV30 | CAWSADRDYGYTF | TGTGCCTGGAGTGCAGACAGAGACTATGGCTACACCTTC
once | TRBD2 | TRBJ2-2 | TRBV7-2 | CASSISGGPGTGELFF | TGTGCCAGCAGCATAAGCGGGGGACCCGGCACCGGGGAGCTGTTTTTT
. | . | TRBJ2-1 | TRBV5-1 | CASSLSLLSSYNEQFF | TGCGCCAGCAGCTTGTCTCTTCTAAGCTCCTACAATGAGCAGTTCTTC
. | TRBD1 | TRBJ1-4 | TRBV6-6 | CASSAGQGENENRLFF | TGTGCCAGCAGTGCTGGACAGGGTGAGAATGAAAATCGGCTGTTTTTT
. | TRBD1 | TRBJ1-3 | TRBV7-2 | CASSPRGQGTGNTIYF | TGTGCCAGCAGCCCAAGGGGACAGGGGACTGGAAACACCATATATTTT
. | TRBD1 | TRBJ1-1 | TRBV3-1/TRBV3-2 | CAAQGQGGNTEAFF | TGTGCCGCGCAGGGACAGGGGGGAAACACTGAAGCTTTCTTT
once | TRBD2 | TRBJ2-2 | TRBV28 | CASYWGGTGELFF | TGTGCCAGCTATTGGGGGGGCACCGGGGAGCTGTTTTTT
. | TRBD1 | TRBJ2-3 | TRBV5-1 | CASNRQGVTDTQYF | TGCGCCAGCAACAGACAGGGTGTCACTGATACGCAGTATTTT
. | . | TRBJ2-1 | TRBV19 | CASVPEGGLYNEQFF | TGTGCCAGCGTCCCTGAGGGGGGGCTCTACAATGAGCAGTTCTTC
. | . | TRBJ1-3 | TRBV6-2/TRBV6-3 | CASSYQFYGRGAGNTIYF | TGTGCCAGCAGTTATCAGTTTTATGGCAGGGGTGCTGGAAACACCATATATTTT
. | . | TRBJ2-5 | TRBV19 | CASSPTWRGRETQYF | TGTGCCAGTAGCCCTACCTGGCGGGGGCGAGAGACCCAGTACTTC
. | . | TRBJ2-2 | TRBV7-9 | CASSSTATLNTGELFF | TGTGCCAGCAGCTCTACAGCAACCTTAAACACCGGGGAGCTGTTTTTT